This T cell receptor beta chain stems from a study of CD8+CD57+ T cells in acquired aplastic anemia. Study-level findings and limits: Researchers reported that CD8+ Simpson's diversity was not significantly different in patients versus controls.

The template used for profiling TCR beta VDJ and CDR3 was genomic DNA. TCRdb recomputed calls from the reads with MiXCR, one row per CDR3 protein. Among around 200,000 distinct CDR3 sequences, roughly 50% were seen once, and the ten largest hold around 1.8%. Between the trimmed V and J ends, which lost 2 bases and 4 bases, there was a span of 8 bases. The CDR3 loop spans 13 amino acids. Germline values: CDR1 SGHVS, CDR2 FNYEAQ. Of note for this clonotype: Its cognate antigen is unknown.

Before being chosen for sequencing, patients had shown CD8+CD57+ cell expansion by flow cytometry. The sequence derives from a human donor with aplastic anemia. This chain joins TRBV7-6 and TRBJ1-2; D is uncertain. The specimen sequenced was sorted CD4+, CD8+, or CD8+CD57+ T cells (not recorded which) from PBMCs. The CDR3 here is CASSLQPLYGYTF. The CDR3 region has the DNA TGTGCCAGCAGCTTACAGCCCCTCTATGGCTACACCTTC. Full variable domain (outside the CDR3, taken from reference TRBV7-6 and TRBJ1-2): GAGVSQSPRYKVTKRGQDVALRCDPISGHVSLYWYRQALGQGPEFLTYFNYEAQQDKSGLPNDRFSAERPEGSISTLTIQRTEQRDSAMYRCASSLQPLYGYTFGSGTRLTVV.